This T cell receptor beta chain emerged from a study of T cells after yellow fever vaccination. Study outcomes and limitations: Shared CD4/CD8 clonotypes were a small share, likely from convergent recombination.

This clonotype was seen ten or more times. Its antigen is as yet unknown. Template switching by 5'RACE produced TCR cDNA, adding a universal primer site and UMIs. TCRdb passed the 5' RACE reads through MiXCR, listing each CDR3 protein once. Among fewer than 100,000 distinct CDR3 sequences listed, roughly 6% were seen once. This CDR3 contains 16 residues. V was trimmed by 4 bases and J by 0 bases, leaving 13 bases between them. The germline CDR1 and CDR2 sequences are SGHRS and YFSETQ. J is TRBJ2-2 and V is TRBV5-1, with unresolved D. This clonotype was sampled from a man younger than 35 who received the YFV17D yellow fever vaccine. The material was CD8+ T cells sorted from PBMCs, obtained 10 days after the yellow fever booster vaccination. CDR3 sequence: CASSPWTDANTGELFF. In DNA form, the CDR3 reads TGCGCCAGCAGCCCCTGGACGGACGCGAACACCGGGGAGCTGTTTTTT.